The table lists the clone carrying this TCR beta chain with a count of one. As yet, its antigen is unknown. The data originate from a study of T cells in localized non-small cell lung cancer. The CDR3 totals 13 residues. Germline V lookup: CDR1 MDHEN, CDR2 SYDVKM. The V and J ends lost 3 bases and 4 bases respectively, with 7 bases between them. Study findings and constraints: Greater blood T cell density accompanied longer overall survival. Adjacent lung held a median roughly 60 of the top 100 tumor clones. The study found T cell clonality highest in uninvolved adjacent lung, above tumor. Sequencing was limited to one tumor region, leaving the possibility of heterogeneity open.

Data came from immunoSEQ multiplex PCR; TCRdb stores just in-frame clones and leaves some out. The sample carries 100,000 or so clones, around 90% recorded once. This chain uses TRBV28 with TRBJ1-5; D gene uncertain. The sequence was collected from a woman aged 40-69 years with stage II squamous cell lung carcinoma. Sequenced material: PBMCs, taken before any cancer treatment. CDR3 DNA sequence: TGTGCCAGCAGTTTGGTGGGGAATCAGCCCCAGCATTTT. Amino acid sequence: CASSLVGNQPQHF.